This T cell receptor (beta chain) was identified during a study of metastatic and nonmetastatic thyroid tumors. Study as a whole: Repertoire comparison spanned blood and tumor or nodule tissue of malignant and benign thyroid patients. Study observations and caveats: Malignant thyroid tumors reportedly exceeded benign nodules significantly in TCR beta diversity, with the difference appearing in blood and tumor.

Nobody among the patients had been given any treatment before thyroid surgery. This clone was detected many times. Its antigen is currently unknown. Per the original methods: For papillary thyroid cancer, a distant-metastasis classifier was constructed from CDR3 differences observed across clinicopathological groups. From the PCR reads, TCRdb re-called clones with MiXCR. TCRdb, not the authors, supplied the V and J calls. The repertoire includes about 64,000 clones, about 3.8% of them detected once, and under 25% sits in the top ten. The TCR sequence derives from a female donor with papillary thyroid cancer or a benign thyroid nodule (not recorded which). Some clones in this sample may be carry-over from other donors' samples. Sequenced sample: blood.

The CDR3 coding sequence is TGCAGCGTTGGGGGAGGGGGCTCTGGGGCCAACGTCCTGACTTTC. It is translated as CSVGGGGSGANVLTF. This sequence joins TRBV29-1 and TRBJ2-6, with D perhaps matching TRBD2 (7 bases). This CDR3 is built from 15 residues. V was trimmed by 4 bases and J by 0 bases, leaving 10 bases between them. From germline, CDR1 is SQVTM and CDR2 ANQGSEA.